This T cell receptor beta chain originates from a study of shared clonotypes between healthy human individuals (dated by TCRdb to about 2020). Concerning the study at large: A couple of women and a few men aged 18 to 49 years were included in the cohort. Different laboratories and diverse techniques were used to prepare libraries and sequence TCR repertoires, to increase sequencing depth and limit assay-specific biases. For each donor, three plates each were used for CD4 naive and CD4 memory, two plates were used for CD8 naive, and one plate was used for CD8 memory. To estimate repertoire size and how much clonotype sharing occurs between individuals, the study deeply sequenced the blood TCR repertoires of several healthy adults. Between about 0.85 and 8.9 billion PBMCs per donor were obtained by leukapheresis. The research as a whole found: Clonotypes shared by all four sorted-subset donors showed higher generation probabilities than non-shared clonotypes. Based on pairwise subsampling, the degree of clonotype sharing among donors was expected to be affected by sequencing depth. Because the study included only a small number of donors, the genetic and exposure-history diversity represented was limited. Sampling was limited to blood, and TCR repertoires in tissue likely differ from TCR repertoires in blood. Rarefaction of sorted-subset datasets indicated incomplete sequencing despite the large sequencing depth. Sharing across a few donors was observed for around 5% of naive CD4, 3.5% of naive CD8, 2% to 2.5% of memory CD4, and roughly 0.43% of memory CD8 clonotypes. Naive subsets generally had larger estimated clonotype richness than memory subsets did.

Using the deep immunoSEQ assay, multiplex PCR amplified TCR CDR3 regions from genomic DNA. Genomic DNA extracted from each cell subset was distributed evenly over all wells of several immunoSEQ 96-well plates, and each plate served as one replicate. For sorted subsets, about 220 ng of genomic DNA, equivalent to around 31,000 T cell genomes, went into each replicate PCR. The purified libraries were quantified using a Qubit 3.0 fluorometer, sized with a Bioanalyzer 2100, and then quantified again using the KAPA Library Quantification kit. Every immunoSEQ 96-well plate was sequenced on a separate single-read 150-cycle Illumina NextSeq 550 flow cell. From the authors' description of their analysis: Because the immunoSEQ output included only junctional sequences and no quality scores, the filtering could not be the same as the filtering used for full-length reads. To assign V/J genes and CDR3, sequences were annotated against IMGT germline references using PyIR, a Python wrapper for IgBLAST v1.9. Reads with weak V/J assignments (E-value above 1e-6), missing CDR3, stop codons, out-of-frame junctions, or ambiguous translated residues were removed. V3J clonotypes were defined as sequences sharing the same inferred V gene, J gene, and CDR3 amino acid sequence. Percentage overlap between repertoires was calculated by dividing the number of shared unique clonotypes by the size of the smaller repertoire. Richness of each repertoire was evaluated using RTK rarefaction, the Chao1 estimator, and Recon v2.1 estimates of unobserved clonotypes. Generation probabilities for all TCRbeta clonotypes obtained by the gDNA method from a few donors were computed using OLGA. TCRdb holds this immuneACCESS table with in-frame rearrangements only. Some clones are missing; in checked studies, unresolved V genes explain under half, and the rest has no known cause. V, J and clone size reflect that table, while D and trimming were determined from the DNA. This sample lists roughly 650,000 clones; 90% to 97% were detected once. The ten largest make up approximately 0.12% of the sample.

CD8 naive samples were obtained by positive selection for CCR7 among CD45RO-negative cells, yielding a CD45RA+CCR7+ population from which TemRA cells were excluded. Healthy HIV-negative adults with no recently reported acute infections or vaccinations were included as donors. Only Caucasian adults living in Nashville, Tennessee, USA were represented among the donors. Blood was collected by leukapheresis, and PBMCs were isolated by Ficoll-Histopaque density gradient centrifugation and then cryopreserved in liquid nitrogen vapor phase. Analytical flow cytometry was used to check the purity and quantity of each magnetically sorted T cell population. Genomic DNA was isolated from every sorted fraction and measured by UV absorbance on a Nanodrop 2000c. A note on this clone: The antigen it recognizes is unknown. Base qualities are not at hand, and no much larger clone is one base apart.

This clonotype originated in a woman aged 25 to 39 in good health. The sample was naive CD8+ T cells sorted from blood. Reading the label with the study, this specimen's cell subset or site is: CD45RA+CCR7+.

The CDR3 protein: CASSQDRLAGGAGNTIYF. In nucleotide form, the sequence is TGCGCCAGCAGCCAAGATCGTCTTGCGGGGGGAGCAGGAAACACCATATATTTT. Recombination connected TRBV4-1 to TRBJ1-3; the D gene is perhaps TRBD1, on 5 matching bases. The CDR3, from cysteine to phenylalanine, totals 18 residues. Of the read, only the CDR3 DNA is kept; its 54 bases are in frame from base 1. The germline V gene gives CDR1 as MGHRA and CDR2 as YSYEKL. V loses 0 bases, J loses 4 bases, and the germline ends lie 19 bases apart.